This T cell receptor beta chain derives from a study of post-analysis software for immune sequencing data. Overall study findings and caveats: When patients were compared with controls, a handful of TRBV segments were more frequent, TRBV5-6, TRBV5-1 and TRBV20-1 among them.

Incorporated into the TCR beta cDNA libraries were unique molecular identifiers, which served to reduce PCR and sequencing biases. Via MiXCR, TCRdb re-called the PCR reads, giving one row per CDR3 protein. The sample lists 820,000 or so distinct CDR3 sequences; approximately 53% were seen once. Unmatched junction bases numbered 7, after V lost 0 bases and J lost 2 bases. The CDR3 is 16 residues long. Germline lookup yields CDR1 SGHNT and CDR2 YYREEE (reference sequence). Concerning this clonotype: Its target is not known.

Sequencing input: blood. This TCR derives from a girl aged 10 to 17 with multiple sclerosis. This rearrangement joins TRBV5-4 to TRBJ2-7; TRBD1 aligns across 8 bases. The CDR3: CASSLARDRTTYEQYF. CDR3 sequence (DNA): TGTGCCAGCAGCTTGGCCCGGGACAGGACGACCTACGAGCAGTACTTC.